This T cell receptor (beta chain) was recovered during a study of blood T cell repertoires in COVID-19. On the study more broadly: In each case, the material was cDNA or gDNA derived from T cells, B-cell-depleted T cells, or PBMCs.

Per the authors' pipeline: For nucleated cells, counts were estimated from reference gene primer amplification. Sequenced by immunoSEQ multiplex PCR; TCRdb stores in-frame clones only, minus some. The DNA gave D and trimming, while V, J and clone size come from that table. The sample records roughly 250,000 clones, around nine tenths being singletons. The CDR3 contains 14 residues. V lost 5 bases, J lost 7 bases, and 17 bases lay in between. Germline lookup yields CDR1 MNHEY and CDR2 SVGAGI. This receptor was identified in a young man with acute or convalescent COVID-19. J is TRBJ1-2 and V is TRBV6-5, with a weak D call TRBD1 (5 bases). Sequenced sample: peripheral blood. The CDR3 region is CASSPAGEGTGYTF. The CDR3 DNA is TGTGCCAGCAGTCCAGCCGGGGAGGGGACTGGCTACACCTTC.